Listed below are T cell receptor beta chains from one sample, sequenced in a study of T cell responses to AZD1222 COVID-19 vaccine. Repertoires were generated with immunoSEQ multiplex PCR, while TCRdb's copy carries only in-frame clones and drops some. The sample gives some 140,000 clones, around 90% of which show up once; just over 3% is in the top ten. Sequences were derived from peripheral blood, sampled on day 0 of AZD1222 vaccination. These receptors were taken from an adult in good health. The CDR3 runs from the conserved cysteine through the conserved F or W. The D gene is left open where the match is weak. The listing skips clone size in some rows; elsewhere it reads once, few, many or a size class.

cdr3_length	v_call	j_call	d_call	clone_size	cdr3_nt	cdr3_aa
11	TRBV19	TRBJ1-2	NA	NA	TGTGCCAGTAGTCTGGGCCGGGGCTACACCTTC	CASSLGRGYTF
16	TRBV4-1	TRBJ2-3	TRBD2	NA	TGCGCCAGCAGCCAAGTGGTTACTAGCGGGAGACTAGCGCAGTATTTT	CASSQVVTSGRLAQYF
15	TRBV10-3	TRBJ1-2	NA	NA	TGTGCCATCAGTGGAAGGGGGGATTCTAACTATGGCTACACCTTC	CAISGRGDSNYGYTF
14	TRBV19	TRBJ1-6	NA	NA	TGTGCCAGTAGTAAAATGGGGGTCAATTCACCCCTCCACTTT	CASSKMGVNSPLHF
16	TRBV10-3	TRBJ2-7	TRBD1	NA	TGTGCCATCAGGACCGAGGGGGCGAGTCATCCCTACGAGCAGTACTTC	CAIRTEGASHPYEQYF
15	TRBV15	TRBJ2-3	TRBD1	few	TGTGCCACCAGCAGGCCAGGGACAGACACAGATACGCAGTATTTT	CATSRPGTDTDTQYF
12	TRBV5-1	TRBJ2-5	NA	NA	TGCGCCAGCAGCTTGGCCCAGGAGACCCAGTACTTC	CASSLAQETQYF
13	TRBV5-1	TRBJ2-7	NA	once	TGCGCCAGCACCCCAGCGGTCTCCTACGAGCAGTACTTC	CASTPAVSYEQYF
16	TRBV24-1	TRBJ2-1	NA	NA	TGTGCCACCAGTGATAGTACCGGAACCCGATACAATGAGCAGTTCTTC	CATSDSTGTRYNEQFF
15	TRBV2	TRBJ1-2	TRBD1	NA	TGTGCCAGCAGTCTCGACAGGGGAAGGAACTATGGCTACACCTTC	CASSLDRGRNYGYTF
14	TRBV19	TRBJ1-1	NA	NA	TGTGCCAGTAAGAGGGAAATAAGTAACTCTGAAGCTTTCTTT	CASKREISNSEAFF
14	TRBV28	TRBJ2-6	NA	NA	TGTGCCAGCAGCGCAGGCCGTGGGGCCAACGTCCTGACTTTC	CASSAGRGANVLTF
15	TRBV19	TRBJ2-7	TRBD1	NA	TGTGCCAGTAGTATCCGACAGGGACGTTTCCACGAGCAGTACTTC	CASSIRQGRFHEQYF
16	TRBV9	TRBJ2-1	NA	NA	TGTGCCAGCAGCGTAAGTGACGGGAGAACGTACAATGAGCAGTTCTTC	CASSVSDGRTYNEQFF
14	TRBV19	TRBJ1-1	NA	NA	TGTGCCAGTAGCCACAGGGCTCCGAACACTGAAGCTTTCTTT	CASSHRAPNTEAFF
15	TRBV27	TRBJ1-6	TRBD1	NA	TGTGCCAGCGGAGCAGGGGGCTCCTATAATTCACCCCTCCACTTT	CASGAGGSYNSPLHF
16	TRBV27	TRBJ1-6	NA	NA	TGTGCCAGCAGTCCCTCCGGGACCTGGATAAATTCACCCCTCCACTTT	CASSPSGTWINSPLHF
14	TRBV18	TRBJ2-7	TRBD1	once	TGTGCCAGCTCAGACGGGACAGGGATCTACGAGCAGTACTTC	CASSDGTGIYEQYF
15	TRBV5-4	TRBJ2-2	TRBD2	NA	TGTGCCAGCAGCTTTGGGACTAGCGGAACCGGGGAGCTGTTTTTT	CASSFGTSGTGELFF
17	TRBV7-3	TRBJ2-3	TRBD2	NA	TGTGCCAGCAGCCTCGACCGGACTAGCGGGAGCTGGGATACGCAGTATTTT	CASSLDRTSGSWDTQYF
15	TRBV5-1	TRBJ1-6	TRBD1	NA	TGCGCCAGCAGCCTCGGGACAGGGATGGATTCACCCCTCCACTTT	CASSLGTGMDSPLHF